This T cell receptor (beta chain) was obtained from a study of CD8+ T cells in alopecia areata. Overall study: Among treated patients, oral tofacitinib was administered at 5 to 10 mg twice daily.

Trimming pared 5 bases from V and 2 bases from J, leaving 9 bases between. The germline CDR1 and CDR2 sequences are SGHAT and FQNNGV. CDR3 length: 13 amino acids. Extracted from the samples, RNA was reverse transcribed into cDNA to serve as the sequencing template. The assay was immunoSEQ multiplex PCR, and TCRdb's table has in-frame clones only and misses some. This sample has 180,000 or so clones, with 58% found just once. As for treatment: oral pan-JAK inhibitor, 5-10 mg twice daily. Alopecia areata patients provided lesional scalp punch biopsies and peripheral blood. This clone has just a few counts. Its antigen is undetermined. General study points: Expanded CD8+ clones among the top 100, as well as scalp clonality, were significantly decreased by tofacitinib.

The rearrangement uses TRBV11-2 and TRBJ2-5; TRBD1 might be the D (5 bases). Sequences were derived from CD4+ T cells sorted from blood, sampled at week 24, from a patient treated with tofacitinib. This clonotype originated in a human donor with alopecia areata. The CDR3 loop is CASSPQGQETQYF. The CDR3 bases are TGTGCCAGCAGCCCCCAGGGTCAAGAGACCCAGTACTTC.